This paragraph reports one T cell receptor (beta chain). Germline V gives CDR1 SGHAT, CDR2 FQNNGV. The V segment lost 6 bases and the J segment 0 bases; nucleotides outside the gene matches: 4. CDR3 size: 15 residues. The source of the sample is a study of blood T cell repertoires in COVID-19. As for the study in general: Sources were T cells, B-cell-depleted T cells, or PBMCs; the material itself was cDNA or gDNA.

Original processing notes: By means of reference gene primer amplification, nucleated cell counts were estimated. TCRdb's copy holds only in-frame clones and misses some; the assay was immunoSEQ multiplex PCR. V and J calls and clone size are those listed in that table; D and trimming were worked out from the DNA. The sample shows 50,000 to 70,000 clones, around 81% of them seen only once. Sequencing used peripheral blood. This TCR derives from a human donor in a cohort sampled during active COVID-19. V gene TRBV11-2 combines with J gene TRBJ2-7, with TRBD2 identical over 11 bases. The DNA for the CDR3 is TGTGCCAGCAGGTCAACTAGCGGGAGCTCCTACGAGCAGTACTTC. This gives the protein CASRSTSGSSYEQYF.